Listed below are T cell receptor beta chains from one sample, sequenced in a study of memory CD8 T cells in hepatitis C reinfection. Assay used: immunoSEQ multiplex PCR; TCRdb lists only in-frame clones, some missing. The profile shows under 50,000 clones, roughly 90% of them singletons. Sequencing was carried out using naive CD8+ T cells sorted from blood. Receptor source: a man between 18 and 35 years old with hepatitis C virus infection. The CDR3 runs from the conserved cysteine through the conserved F or W. Fields, in order: CDR3 DNA, CDR3 protein, V gene, J gene, clone size, D gene. A D gene is named only where the DNA matches it firmly. Size is stated for part of the rows, as once, few or many counts, or as a class when the clone is expanded.

CDR3 DNA: TGCGCCAGCAGCTTGCAGGGGCGCACAGATACGCAGTATTTT
CDR3 protein: CASSLQGRTDTQYF
V gene: TRBV5-1
J gene: TRBJ2-3
clone size: .
D gene: .

CDR3 DNA: TGTGCCAGCAGTGGGGGACTAGCGGGGGGGATTTACAATGAGCAGTTCTTC
CDR3 protein: CASSGGLAGGIYNEQFF
V gene: TRBV2
J gene: TRBJ2-1
clone size: .
D gene: TRBD2

CDR3 DNA: TGCGCCAGCAGCATCGGGACAGGGGGCGAGGCAGATACGCAGTATTTT
CDR3 protein: CASSIGTGGEADTQYF
V gene: TRBV5-1
J gene: TRBJ2-3
clone size: .
D gene: TRBD1

CDR3 DNA: TGTGCCAGCAGCTTCATCAGCGGGAGGGTCCATGAGCAGTTCTTC
CDR3 protein: CASSFISGRVHEQFF
V gene: TRBV11-2
J gene: TRBJ2-1
clone size: .
D gene: TRBD2

CDR3 DNA: TGTGCCAGCAGCCTCGGGACATCGGCCGGGAACACTGAAGCTTTCTTT
CDR3 protein: CASSLGTSAGNTEAFF
V gene: TRBV14
J gene: TRBJ1-1
clone size: once
D gene: .

CDR3 DNA: TGCAGCGTTGAAGATTTGGCCCTGGACAATGAGCAGTTCTTC
CDR3 protein: CSVEDLALDNEQFF
V gene: TRBV29-1
J gene: TRBJ2-1
clone size: .
D gene: .

CDR3 DNA: TGTGCCAGCAGTGAAGAATTCGGGTCCCTCTACAATGAGCAGTTCTTC
CDR3 protein: CASSEEFGSLYNEQFF
V gene: TRBV6-1
J gene: TRBJ2-1
clone size: .
D gene: .

CDR3 DNA: TGTGCCAGCAGTTTAGCAACCGGGACAGCCTACAATGAGCAGTTCTTC
CDR3 protein: CASSLATGTAYNEQFF
V gene: TRBV27
J gene: TRBJ2-1
clone size: .
D gene: TRBD1

CDR3 DNA: TGTGCCAGCAGCGCGGGACAGCCGAGCTCCTATAATTCACCCCTCCACTTT
CDR3 protein: CASSAGQPSSYNSPLHF
V gene: TRBV9
J gene: TRBJ1-6
clone size: once
D gene: TRBD1

CDR3 DNA: TGTGCCAGCAGTTTATCCCCCCCCGGGGAGCGGGGCCCATACAATGAGCAGTTCTTC
CDR3 protein: CASSLSPPGERGPYNEQFF
V gene: TRBV27
J gene: TRBJ2-1
clone size: .
D gene: TRBD2

CDR3 DNA: TGTGCCAGCAGGATACTAGCGGGGGGAGAAAAGACCCAGTACTTC
CDR3 protein: CASRILAGGEKTQYF
V gene: TRBV2
J gene: TRBJ2-5
clone size: .
D gene: TRBD2

CDR3 DNA: TGTGCCAGCAGCCCGGAGGGTGGGATTCCCGAGCAGTACTTC
CDR3 protein: CASSPEGGIPEQYF
V gene: TRBV7-9
J gene: TRBJ2-7
clone size: .
D gene: .

CDR3 DNA: TGTGCCAGCAGCCCCGGTGGTAGCGGGCGGGTCACAGATACGCAGTATTTT
CDR3 protein: CASSPGGSGRVTDTQYF
V gene: TRBV13
J gene: TRBJ2-3
clone size: .
D gene: TRBD2

CDR3 DNA: TGCGCCAGCAGCTTGGGCAGTTTGAACACTGAAGCTTTCTTT
CDR3 protein: CASSLGSLNTEAFF
V gene: TRBV5-1
J gene: TRBJ1-1
clone size: .
D gene: .

CDR3 DNA: TGTGCCAGCAGTCAGAGGACAGGGGAAGCTTTCTTT
CDR3 protein: CASSQRTGEAFF
V gene: TRBV6-5
J gene: TRBJ1-1
clone size: .
D gene: TRBD1

CDR3 DNA: TGTGCCAGCAGCGTAGGGGGGGGTACCGCTGAAGCTTTCTTT
CDR3 protein: CASSVGGGTAEAFF
V gene: TRBV9
J gene: TRBJ1-1
clone size: .
D gene: .

CDR3 DNA: TGTGCCAGCATTTCCGGGTCCGACTACGAGCAGTACTTC
CDR3 protein: CASISGSDYEQYF
V gene: TRBV11-2
J gene: TRBJ2-7
clone size: .
D gene: .

CDR3 DNA: TGTGCCAGCAGCTTTACTAGCGGGGTCACAGATACGCAGTATTTT
CDR3 protein: CASSFTSGVTDTQYF
V gene: TRBV11-1
J gene: TRBJ2-3
clone size: .
D gene: TRBD2

CDR3 DNA: TGTGCCAGCAGCGTGGGACTAGCGGCCTACGAGCAGTACTTC
CDR3 protein: CASSVGLAAYEQYF
V gene: TRBV5-6
J gene: TRBJ2-7
clone size: few
D gene: TRBD2

CDR3 DNA: TGTGCCAGTAGTATAGACATCAACACTGAAGCTTTCTTT
CDR3 protein: CASSIDINTEAFF
V gene: TRBV19
J gene: TRBJ1-1
clone size: few
D gene: .

CDR3 DNA: TGTGCCAGCAGCTCCCCCGGGGGGCGCGGGGACACCGGGGAGCTGTTTTTT
CDR3 protein: CASSSPGGRGDTGELFF
V gene: TRBV7-8
J gene: TRBJ2-2
clone size: .
D gene: .

CDR3 DNA: TGTGCCAGCAGCCGAGAGGATAGCACAGATACGCAGTATTTT
CDR3 protein: CASSREDSTDTQYF
V gene: TRBV28
J gene: TRBJ2-3
clone size: .
D gene: .

CDR3 DNA: TGTGCCAGCAGAGTAGCGGGAGTAAGATACGAGCAGTACTTC
CDR3 protein: CASRVAGVRYEQYF
V gene: TRBV6-5
J gene: TRBJ2-7
clone size: .
D gene: TRBD2

CDR3 DNA: TGCGCCAGCAGTCTGGGCCAGGGGAACACTGAAGCTTTCTTT
CDR3 protein: CASSLGQGNTEAFF
V gene: TRBV4-1
J gene: TRBJ1-1
clone size: .
D gene: .

CDR3 DNA: TGTGCCAGCAGTTTCAACGGGGGAGGTGAGCAGTTCTTC
CDR3 protein: CASSFNGGGEQFF
V gene: TRBV27
J gene: TRBJ2-1
clone size: .
D gene: .

CDR3 DNA: TGTGCCAGCAGTGACTCGAATCCCCGTGAGGGTGGCTATGGCTACACCTTC
CDR3 protein: CASSDSNPREGGYGYTF
V gene: TRBV6-4
J gene: TRBJ1-2
clone size: .
D gene: .

CDR3 DNA: TGTGCCAGCAGCTTAGGGGCGACCTACACCTTC
CDR3 protein: CASSLGATYTF
V gene: TRBV7-6
J gene: TRBJ1-2
clone size: .
D gene: .

CDR3 DNA: TGTGCCAGCAGTGTTCAAGGGGACACCGGGGAGCTGTTTTTT
CDR3 protein: CASSVQGDTGELFF
V gene: TRBV6-4
J gene: TRBJ2-2
clone size: .
D gene: .

CDR3 DNA: TGTGCCAGTAGTACCCTCCCGGGGAACACTGAAGCTTTCTTT
CDR3 protein: CASSTLPGNTEAFF
V gene: TRBV19
J gene: TRBJ1-1
clone size: once
D gene: .

CDR3 DNA: TGTGCCAGCCAAACGGGGAATAGCAATCAGCCCCAGCATTTT
CDR3 protein: CASQTGNSNQPQHF
V gene: TRBV6-1
J gene: TRBJ1-5
clone size: once
D gene: .

CDR3 DNA: TGTGCCAGCAGTGAAGCGTCAGGTCGAGAGACCCAGTACTTC
CDR3 protein: CASSEASGRETQYF
V gene: TRBV2
J gene: TRBJ2-5
clone size: .
D gene: .

CDR3 DNA: TGTGCCAGCAGTTTAAACTCTATCTACGAGCAGTACTTC
CDR3 protein: CASSLNSIYEQYF
V gene: TRBV27
J gene: TRBJ2-7
clone size: .
D gene: .

CDR3 DNA: TGTGCCAGCAGCCCAGCTAGCGGGAGGGACTCCTACAATGAGCAGTTCTTC
CDR3 protein: CASSPASGRDSYNEQFF
V gene: TRBV7-9
J gene: TRBJ2-1
clone size: .
D gene: TRBD2

CDR3 DNA: TGTGCCAGCAGTCCCCGGGACAGGGGAAATGAAAAACTGTTTTTT
CDR3 protein: CASSPRDRGNEKLFF
V gene: TRBV6-1
J gene: TRBJ1-4
clone size: .
D gene: TRBD1

CDR3 DNA: TGTGCCAGCAGCGTAGAAGCGGAGTCATTCACAGATACGCAGTATTTT
CDR3 protein: CASSVEAESFTDTQYF
V gene: TRBV9
J gene: TRBJ2-3
clone size: .
D gene: .

CDR3 DNA: TGTGCCAGCAGGGGCGGGGATGGCTACACCTTC
CDR3 protein: CASRGGDGYTF
V gene: TRBV6-1
J gene: TRBJ1-2
clone size: .
D gene: .

CDR3 DNA: TGTGCCAGCAGTTCTCAGGGGTGGTTGAATTCACCCCTCCACTTT
CDR3 protein: CASSSQGWLNSPLHF
V gene: TRBV27
J gene: TRBJ1-6
clone size: .
D gene: .

CDR3 DNA: TGTGCCAGCAGTTCTCTAGCGGGAGGTTTCTACGAGCAGTACTTC
CDR3 protein: CASSSLAGGFYEQYF
V gene: TRBV27
J gene: TRBJ2-7
clone size: .
D gene: TRBD2

CDR3 DNA: TGCGCCAGCAGCCAAGAAGGGTGGGGCAGTGGGGACATTCAGTACTTC
CDR3 protein: CASSQEGWGSGDIQYF
V gene: TRBV4-3
J gene: TRBJ2-4
clone size: .
D gene: .

CDR3 DNA: TGTGCCAGCAGCGGTAGGTCAAGGGGTAGCAATCAGCCCCAGCATTTT
CDR3 protein: CASSGRSRGSNQPQHF
V gene: TRBV21-1
J gene: TRBJ1-5
clone size: few
D gene: .

CDR3 DNA: TGTGCCAGCAGCGTAGGACAGGCACTCGACGAGCAGTACTTC
CDR3 protein: CASSVGQALDEQYF
V gene: TRBV9
J gene: TRBJ2-7
clone size: .
D gene: .

CDR3 DNA: TGTGCCAGCAGTTACAGCCAGGGCCCAGATACGCAGTATTTT
CDR3 protein: CASSYSQGPDTQYF
V gene: TRBV6-5
J gene: TRBJ2-3
clone size: .
D gene: .

CDR3 DNA: TGCGCCAGCAGCCACCAGGGGGCGGCGATGTCGAACGAGCAGTACTTC
CDR3 protein: CASSHQGAAMSNEQYF
V gene: TRBV4-3
J gene: TRBJ2-7
clone size: .
D gene: TRBD1

CDR3 DNA: TGTGCCAGTAGTATAGGAGACGGGGAGCTGTTTTTT
CDR3 protein: CASSIGDGELFF
V gene: TRBV19
J gene: TRBJ2-2
clone size: .
D gene: .

CDR3 DNA: TGTGCCAGTAGTATAGAGGACGGAGGATACAATGAGCAGTTCTTC
CDR3 protein: CASSIEDGGYNEQFF
V gene: TRBV19
J gene: TRBJ2-1
clone size: .
D gene: .

CDR3 DNA: TGTGCCAGCAGTGCCAGGGGGGACCCCTACAATGAGCAGTTCTTC
CDR3 protein: CASSARGDPYNEQFF
V gene: TRBV6-1
J gene: TRBJ2-1
clone size: .
D gene: .

CDR3 DNA: TGTGCCAGCAGTGAACAGGCAGAGAACACTGAAGCTTTCTTT
CDR3 protein: CASSEQAENTEAFF
V gene: TRBV2
J gene: TRBJ1-1
clone size: .
D gene: .

CDR3 DNA: TGTGCCAGCAGTTACTCGTCGTACAATGAGCAGTTCTTC
CDR3 protein: CASSYSSYNEQFF
V gene: TRBV6-5
J gene: TRBJ2-1
clone size: few
D gene: .

CDR3 DNA: TGTGCCAGCAGCTTAGTGGGCACTGAGACGAACATTCAGTACTTC
CDR3 protein: CASSLVGTETNIQYF
V gene: TRBV13
J gene: TRBJ2-4
clone size: .
D gene: .

CDR3 DNA: TGTGCCAGCAGCGTGGGACTAGCGGGGGCCTTAGGAATTCAGTACTTC
CDR3 protein: CASSVGLAGALGIQYF
V gene: TRBV5-4
J gene: TRBJ2-4
clone size: .
D gene: TRBD2